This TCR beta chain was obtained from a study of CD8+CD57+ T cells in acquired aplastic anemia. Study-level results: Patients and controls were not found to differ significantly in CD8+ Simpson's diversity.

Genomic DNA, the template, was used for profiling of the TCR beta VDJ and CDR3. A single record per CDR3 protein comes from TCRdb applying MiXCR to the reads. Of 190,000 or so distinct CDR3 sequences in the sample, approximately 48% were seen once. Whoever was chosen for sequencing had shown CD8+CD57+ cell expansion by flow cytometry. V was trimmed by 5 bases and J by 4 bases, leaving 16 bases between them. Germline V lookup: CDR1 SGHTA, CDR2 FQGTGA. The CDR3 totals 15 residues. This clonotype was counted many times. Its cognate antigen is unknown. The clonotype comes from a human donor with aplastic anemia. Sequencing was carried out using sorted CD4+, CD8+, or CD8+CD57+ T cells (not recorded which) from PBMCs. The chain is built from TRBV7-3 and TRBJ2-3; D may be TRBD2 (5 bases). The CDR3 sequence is CASSLRRGGADTQYF. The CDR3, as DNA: TGTGCCAGCAGCCTAAGACGGGGTGGAGCAGATACGCAGTATTTT.